This entry lists 28 T cell receptor beta chains sequenced from one sample in a study of CD8+CD57+ T cells in acquired aplastic anemia. Previously, flow cytometry had revealed CD8+CD57+ cell expansion in the patients chosen for sequencing. It was genomic DNA that served as the template for profiling TCR beta VDJ and CDR3. TCRdb reprocessed the reads with MiXCR, giving one entry per CDR3 protein. The sample contains fewer than 200,000 distinct CDR3 sequences, roughly half of which appear only once. The material sequenced was sorted CD4+, CD8+, or CD8+CD57+ T cells (not recorded which) from PBMCs. All receptors come from a human donor with aplastic anemia.

This clonotype was counted at least ten times. The chain uses TRBV20-1 and TRBJ1-1, with a weak D call TRBD1 (5 bases). Per the germline V gene, CDR1 is DFQATT and CDR2 is SNEGSKA (reference sequence). The V gene lost 3 bases and the J gene lost 0 bases, with 14 bases spanning the gap. This CDR3 has 15 amino acids. The CDR3 loop reads CSARWQGLMNTEAFF. The CDR3 DNA reads as TGCAGTGCTAGGTGGCAGGGCCTCATGAACACTGAAGCTTTCTTT.

This clonotype was found many times. The chain combines TRBV4-1 with TRBJ1-1; 8 bases are shared with TRBD1. In germline, CDR1 is MGHRA, CDR2 YSYEKL. V dropped 4 bases and J dropped 5; count of bases not matched to a gene: 6. The CDR3 loop spans 14 amino acids. CDR3 region: CASSLQGAKTEAFF. As DNA, the CDR3 is TGCGCCAGCAGCCTCCAGGGGGCGAAGACTGAAGCTTTCTTT.

As regards this clonotype: Sequence at one end of the junction differs from germline and may be a read error. The chain has TRBV7-9 and TRBJ1-1; no definite D call. CDR1 and CDR2 from the germline V gene are SEHNR and FQNEAQ (reference sequence). The CDR3 runs to 13 residues. The CDR3 nucleotides are TGCGCCAGCAGCCCACATGGGAACACTGAAGCTTTCTTT. Encoded protein: CASSPHGNTEAFF.

At least ten counts were recorded for this clonotype. The chain couples TRBV14 to TRBJ1-2, with 9 positions matching TRBD1. Per germline, CDR1 SGHDN and CDR2 FVKESK. This CDR3 has 15 amino acids. The ends lost 1 base at V and 7 bases at J; junction bases unmatched: 7. The CDR3 protein is CASSQVWDRDVGYTF. Written as DNA, the CDR3 is TGTGCCAGCAGCCAAGTGTGGGACAGGGACGTTGGCTACACCTTC.

V usage is TRBV14 and J usage is TRBJ1-6, with D uncertain. The CDR3 runs 14 residues. Germline V gene sequence: CDR1 SGHDN, CDR2 FVKESK. V lost 6 bases and J 9 bases, leaving 15 bases between the germline ends. The CDR3 spells CASSPDKPVSPLHF. CDR3 sequence (DNA): TGTGCCAGCAGTCCCGACAAGCCCGTTTCACCCCTCCACTTT.

This clonotype was detected a few times. The chain uses TRBV2 and TRBJ1-6, with TRBD1 matching 11 bases. Germline trimming cut 6 bases from V and 5 bases from J; bases unmatched to any gene: 3. CDR3 size: 15 residues. Germline V lookup: CDR1 SNHLY, CDR2 FYNNEI. DNA for the CDR3: TGTGCCAGCAGCGGGACAGGGGGGGATAATTCACCCCTCCACTTT. Translation gives CASSGTGGDNSPLHF.

This clonotype was seen repeatedly, ten times or more. The chain links TRBV5-6 to TRBJ2-5; 8 positions agree with TRBD1. Germline V CDR1 and CDR2: SGHDT, YYEEEE. The junction had 1 base not matched to a gene; V was cut back by 2 bases and J by 1 base. The length of the CDR3 is 14 residues. The CDR3 sequence is CASSFDRGQETQYF. The CDR3 nucleotides are TGTGCCAGCAGCTTCGACAGGGGCCAAGAGACCCAGTACTTC.

The CDR3 spells CASSLGGGKNTEAFF. The CDR3 DNA reads as TGCGCCAGCAGCTTGGGGGGGGGCAAGAACACTGAAGCTTTCTTT. This chain uses TRBV5-1 with TRBJ1-1; TRBD1 might be the D (6 bases). The CDR3 has 15 amino acids. Trimming pared 0 bases from V and 1 base from J, leaving 10 bases between. Germline V CDR1 and CDR2: SGHRS, YFSETQ.

At least ten counts were recorded for this clonotype. V usage is TRBV7-6 and J usage is TRBJ2-3; the D is unclear. The germline CDR1 and CDR2 sequences are SGHVS and FNYEAQ. V lost 5 bases, J lost 5 bases, and 17 bases lay in between. The CDR3 contains 15 residues. The DNA for the CDR3 is TGTGCCAGCAGCCCGGTCATGGGGTCGGTAGATACGCAGTATTTT. Translating gives CASSPVMGSVDTQYF.

V gene TRBV29-1 combines with J gene TRBJ1-6; D perhaps matches TRBD1 (6 bases). This CDR3 spans 15 amino acids. The germline V gene encodes CDR1 SQVTM and CDR2 ANQGSEA. V gave up 4 bases and J gave up 6 bases, with 16 bases separating them. The CDR3 protein is CSVGPSGGPNSPLHF. CDR3 sequence (DNA): TGCAGCGTTGGTCCTAGCGGGGGCCCTAATTCACCCCTCCACTTT.

This clonotype was picked up a small number of times. The chain links TRBV29-1 to TRBJ2-3; TRBD2 aligns across 7 bases. Germline CDR1 and CDR2: SQVTM and ANQGSEA. There are 15 residues in the CDR3. The V gene end was trimmed by 3 bases and the J gene end by 1 base; junction bases not matched to a gene: 7. The CDR3 spells CSVDPYGGGTDTQYF. CDR3 nucleotide sequence: TGCAGCGTTGATCCCTATGGGGGGGGCACAGATACGCAGTATTTT.

This chain uses TRBV12-3 or TRBV12-4 with TRBJ1-2, with D maybe TRBD1 (6 bases). V lost 6 bases to trimming and J lost 12 bases, with 17 bases between them. The CDR3 is 12 amino acids. CDR3 sequence: CASRLTGQGNTF. The CDR3 DNA sequence: TGTGCCAGCAGGCTCACAGGGCAAGGAAACACCTTC.

This clonotype appeared a few times. The chain has TRBV29-1 and TRBJ2-1, with unresolved D. The CDR3 runs to 12 residues. CDR1 and CDR2 (germline): SQVTM, ANQGSEA. Trimming took off 5 bases at V and 10 bases at J, with 15 bases between the two ends. CDR3 sequence (DNA): TGCAGCGTTTCAGAGGCGTTCAGGGAGCAGTTCTTC. This translates into CSVSEAFREQFF.

This chain links TRBV4-2 with TRBJ2-7; 13 bases agree with TRBD2. The germline CDR1 and CDR2 sequences are LGHNA and YNFKEQ. V was pared by 4 bases and J by 6 bases, with 12 bases of the junction left unmatched. The length of the CDR3 is 17 residues. As DNA, the CDR3 is TGTGCCAGCAGCCCCAGACGTGGGACTAGCGGGATTGTCGAGCAGTACTTC. Translating gives CASSPRRGTSGIVEQYF.

This clonotype was counted only a few times. The chain uses TRBV19 and TRBJ2-2; perhaps TRBD2 as D (6 bases). Trimming stripped 6 bases from V and 4 bases from J, with 9 bases between. The CDR3 is 13 residues long. Germline-derived CDR1 and CDR2 are LNHDA and SQIVND (reference sequence). The CDR3 protein is CASRRGSTGELFF. In DNA form, the CDR3 reads TGTGCCAGTAGGCGGGGAAGCACCGGGGAGCTGTTTTTT.

V and J are TRBV6-1 and TRBJ1-3; D is undetermined. This CDR3 is built from 17 residues. Germline lookup yields CDR1 MNHNS and CDR2 SASEGT. Trimming took 0 bases from V and 2 from J, leaving 14 bases between them. For the CDR3, the DNA is TGTGCCAGCAGTGAAGCATTAGCGATCCGCCCTGGAAACACCATATATTTT. It is translated as CASSEALAIRPGNTIYF.

At least ten counts were recorded for this clonotype. The chain carries TRBV14 and TRBJ2-5; 9 bases match TRBD2. The CDR3 is 16 amino acids. Germline CDR1 SGHDN, CDR2 FVKESK. The V and J ends lost 2 bases and 0 bases, in that order; junction bases with no gene match: 4. In DNA form, the CDR3 reads TGTGCCAGCAGCCAATTTAGCGGGGGTTACCAAGAGACCCAGTACTTC. It specifies CASSQFSGGYQETQYF.

The genes are TRBV25-1 and TRBJ1-1; D not resolved. CDR3 length: 16 amino acids. The germline V gene encodes CDR1 MGHDK and CDR2 SYGVNS. The V end was cut by 0 bases, the J end by 0 bases, with 11 bases between. The CDR3, as DNA: TGTGCCAGCAGTGAATATCGGGCAGGTATGAACACTGAAGCTTTCTTT. It translates to CASSEYRAGMNTEAFF.

This clonotype has ten or more counts. The J gene is TRBJ2-5, the V gene TRBV4-3; a weak D match, TRBD2 (5 bases). Looked up from germline, CDR1 is LGHNA and CDR2 is YSLEER. The CDR3 sequence is 15 residues long. Trimming stripped 4 bases from V and 5 bases from J, with 17 bases between. The CDR3 DNA sequence: TGCGCCAGCAGCCCTGGGCCCAATAGAGGGGAGACCCAGTACTTC. Translating gives CASSPGPNRGETQYF.

This rearrangement joins TRBV15 to TRBJ1-6; D might be TRBD1 (5 bases). Germline CDR1 LNHNV, CDR2 YYDKDF (reference sequence). The CDR3 sequence is 14 residues long. Deletions cut 5 bases from V and 2 bases from J, with 7 bases between. The CDR3 coding sequence is TGTGCCACCAGCGGGGGTACCTATAATTCACCCCTCCACTTT. Its translation: CATSGGTYNSPLHF.

On this clonotype: No conserved phenylalanine or tryptophan is present at the end of the CDR3, so a read error is the likely explanation. This chain connects TRBV19 to TRBJ1-2; the D gene is possibly TRBD1 (6 bases). The germline gives CDR1 LNHDA, CDR2 SQIVND (reference sequence). The CDR3 loop spans 14 amino acids. V lost 7 bases, J lost 4 bases, and 16 bases lay in between. The CDR3 coding sequence is TGTGCCAGTACCGAGGTCAAGGGGGTCTATGGCTACACCTCC. Protein: CASTEVKGVYGYTS.

This clonotype was seen only a few times. J is TRBJ2-7 and V is TRBV15; D unresolved. The CDR3 covers 14 residues. Deletions cut 1 base from V and 6 bases from J, with 13 bases between. Germline loops: CDR1 LNHNV, CDR2 YYDKDF (reference sequence). This CDR3 reads CATSRGPGVSEQYF. Here the CDR3 DNA reads TGTGCCACCAGCAGAGGACCTGGGGTCTCCGAGCAGTACTTC.

This clonotype was seen ten or more times. One base away lies a much larger clone, so this may be a sequencing read error. The genes are TRBV7-8 and TRBJ2-2, with 9 bases aligning to TRBD1. CDR1 SGHVS and CDR2 FQNEAQ come from the germline V gene. The CDR3 consists of 12 residues. The CDR3 region has the DNA TGTGCCAGCAGCTCTGACAGGGGGGAGCTGCTTTTT. As protein: CASSSDRGELLF.

The chain employs TRBV7-9 and TRBJ1-5, with D possibly matching TRBD1 (6 bases). This CDR3 has 13 residues. V shed 4 bases and J shed 5 bases, with 9 bases lying between them. Germline V gives CDR1 SEHNR, CDR2 FQNEAQ (reference sequence). The CDR3 here is CASSSGVDQPQHF. DNA for the CDR3: TGTGCCAGCAGCTCAGGGGTTGATCAGCCCCAGCATTTT. Drawing the rest from reference TRBV7-9 and TRBJ1-5, the complete variable domain is DTGVSQNPRHKITKRGQNVTFRCDPISEHNRLYWYRQTLGQGPEFLTYFQNEAQLEKSRLLSDRFSAERPKGSFSTLEIQRTEQGDSAMYLCASSSGVDQPQHFGDGTRLSIL.

This clonotype came up once. The chain combines TRBV19 with TRBJ2-7; D gene ambiguous. The ends were cut back, 1 base at V and 1 base at J, with 11 bases in the middle. The CDR3 spans 15 residues. Germline-derived CDR1 and CDR2 are LNHDA and SQIVND (reference sequence). The CDR3 protein is CASSIGLYGSYEQYF. In DNA, the CDR3 is TGTGCCAGTAGTATAGGCCTTTATGGATCCTACGAGCAGTACTTC.

This clonotype appeared many times. The rearrangement joins TRBV24-1 to TRBJ1-6; D remains unclear. This CDR3 has 20 residues. The V end was cut by 8 bases, the J end by 0 bases, with 25 bases between. CDR1 KGHDR and CDR2 SFDVKD come from the germline V gene. This CDR3 reads CATIGGVSGPLRSYNSPLHF. The CDR3 nucleotides read TGTGCCACCATCGGAGGAGTGAGCGGCCCCTTGCGCTCCTATAATTCACCCCTCCACTTT.

This clonotype has only a few counts. This chain joins TRBV7-2 and TRBJ2-7; no clear D gene. The V and J ends lost 1 base and 6 bases respectively, with 13 bases between them. Germline CDR1 reads SGHTA; CDR2 reads FQGNSA. This CDR3 has 14 amino acids. The CDR3 sequence is CASSLGTQSGEQYF. DNA for the CDR3: TGTGCCAGCAGCTTAGGGACCCAATCTGGCGAGCAGTACTTC.

The chain links TRBV20-1 to TRBJ1-2; D ambiguous. Trimming left V 1 base short and J 9 bases short, with 9 bases between. Germline V gene data show CDR1 as DFQATT and CDR2 as SNEGSKA (reference sequence). This CDR3 is built from 11 residues. The chain's CDR3 is CSARVGERYTF. In DNA form, the CDR3 reads TGCAGTGCTAGAGTCGGGGAGCGCTACACCTTC.